The 15 T cell receptor beta chains listed next were all sequenced from one sample in a study of blood T cells in healthy people across ages. Alongside a J-beta primer mix, a sample-barcoded 5' primer served in a second PCR lasting roughly 6 to 11 cycles. TCRdb re-called the 5' RACE reads with MiXCR, one entry per CDR3 protein. The sample shows 1.5 million to 2 million distinct CDR3 sequences, about two fifths of them seen only once. Sequenced material: blood. The source is a human donor in good health.

V usage is TRBV20-1 and J usage is TRBJ1-1, with D possibly TRBD1 on 5 matching bases. The V end lost 3 bases, the J end lost 5 bases, and 13 bases lay between the germline ends. The germline gives CDR1 DFQATT, CDR2 SNEGSKA (reference sequence). This CDR3 spans 13 amino acids. The CDR3 bases are TGCAGTGCTAGTGGGGGATGGGGGACTGAAGCTTTCTTT. This sequence encodes CSASGGWGTEAFF.

The V call is TRBV7-9, the J call TRBJ2-1, with 14 bases fitting TRBD2. This CDR3 contains 16 residues. Per germline, CDR1 SEHNR and CDR2 FQNEAQ (reference sequence). V dropped 6 bases and J dropped 8; count of bases not matched to a gene: 9. The CDR3 region is CASRRLAGGSGYEQFF. CDR3 nucleotide sequence: TGTGCCAGCAGGCGACTAGCGGGGGGGTCCGGGTATGAGCAGTTCTTC.

J is TRBJ1-5 and V is TRBV12-3 or TRBV12-4; D is possibly TRBD1 (5 bases). The CDR3 has 14 amino acids. V was pared by 1 base and J by 6 bases, with 10 bases between. The chain's CDR3 is CASSLGGIGQPQHF. Here the CDR3 DNA reads TGTGCCAGCAGTTTAGGGGGGATCGGTCAGCCCCAGCATTTT.

The V gene is TRBV5-1, the J gene TRBJ2-5, with D maybe TRBD2 (6 bases). Germline V gene data show CDR1 as SGHRS and CDR2 as YFSETQ. This CDR3 is built from 16 residues. Deletions cut 4 bases from V and 1 base from J, with 17 bases between. CDR3 nucleotide sequence: TGCGCCAGCAGCATCACCGGCGGGGCTCTCCAAGAGACCCAGTACTTC. This encodes CASSITGGALQETQYF. The variable domain in full, completed from reference TRBV5-1 and TRBJ2-5, reads KAGVTQTPRYLIKTRGQQVTLSCSPISGHRSVSWYQQTPGQGLQFLFEYFSETQRNKGNFPGRFSGRQFSNSRSEMNVSTLELGDSALYLCASSITGGALQETQYFGPGTRLLVL.

The V and J genes are TRBV6-5 and TRBJ1-2; D uncertain. The V gene's germline CDR1 is MNHEY and CDR2 SVGAGI. CDR3 length equals 11 residues. V lost 10 bases and J 6 bases, leaving 12 bases between the germline ends. CDR3 residues: CATRFLDGYTF. DNA of the CDR3: TGTGCCACAAGGTTCTTGGATGGCTACACCTTC.

This clonotype was recorded once. The V and J genes are TRBV20-1 and TRBJ2-5; D possibly corresponds to TRBD1 (6 bases). TRBJ2-7 matches the DNA end more closely, so the J call is doubtful. The germline CDR1 and CDR2 sequences are DFQATT and SNEGSKA (reference sequence). This CDR3 has 13 amino acids. The CDR3 DNA is TGCAGTGCGATGGGGGCAGGGATGTACGAGCAGTACTTC. Its translation: CSAMGAGMYEQYF.

This clonotype has more than one count but fewer than ten. The chain couples TRBV6-5 to TRBJ2-1; D is ambiguous. Germline V gene data show CDR1 as MNHEY and CDR2 as SVGAGI. Deletions cut 10 bases from V and 0 bases from J, with 10 bases between. This CDR3 contains 13 residues. CDR3: CATRLDSYNEQFF. The CDR3 bases are TGTGCCACTCGATTAGACTCCTACAATGAGCAGTTCTTC.

The chain has TRBV10-3 and TRBJ2-5; maybe TRBD2 (5 bases). V was pared by 4 bases and J by 3 bases, with 21 bases between. Looked up from germline, CDR1 is ENHRY and CDR2 is SYGVKD. The CDR3 extends over 17 amino acids. The CDR3 region is CAISGSRDGRREETQYF. Written as DNA, the CDR3 is TGTGCCATCAGTGGATCTCGGGATGGGCGAAGAGAAGAGACCCAGTACTTC.

This clonotype is a singleton in its sample. This rearrangement joins TRBV30 to TRBJ1-2; D is undetermined. The CDR3 is 11 amino acids. CDR1 and CDR2 (germline): GTSNPN, SVGIG (reference sequence). V was pared by 2 bases and J by 2 bases, with 3 bases between. This CDR3 reads CAWSRNYGYTF. As DNA, the CDR3 is TGTGCCTGGAGTAGAAACTATGGCTACACCTTC. Combining the CDR3 with reference TRBV30 and TRBJ1-2 gives the whole variable domain SQTIHQWPATLVQPVGSPLSLECTVEGTSNPNLYWYRQAAGRGLQLLFYSVGIGQISSEVPQNLSASRPQDRQFILSSKKLLLSDSGFYLCAWSRNYGYTFGSGTRLTVV.

This clonotype was counted many times. The chain is built from TRBV6-5 and TRBJ2-5; D is undetermined. V was trimmed by 2 bases and J by 11 bases, leaving 15 bases between them. CDR1 and CDR2 (germline): MNHEY, SVGAGI. The CDR3 covers 13 residues. DNA of the CDR3: TGTGCCAGCAGTTACGGTATCACTAACAAACAGTACTTC. Protein: CASSYGITNKQYF.

The chain couples TRBV4-1 to TRBJ2-3; 9 bases map to TRBD2. J was trimmed by 0 bases and V by 1 base; bases with no gene match: 8. This CDR3 has 18 amino acids. The V gene's germline CDR1 is MGHRA and CDR2 YSYEKL. For the CDR3, the DNA is TGCGCCAGCAGCCAAGTTTGGACTAGCGAACCTAGCACAGATACGCAGTATTTT. Translating it yields CASSQVWTSEPSTDTQYF.

This clonotype was seen more than once but under ten times. This chain uses TRBV28 with TRBJ2-3; D remains unclear. Germline CDR1 MDHEN, CDR2 SYDVKM. V lost 7 bases and J lost 0, with 8 bases in between. The CDR3 has 13 residues. The CDR3 sequence is CASTDMSTDTQYF. Written as DNA, the CDR3 is TGTGCCAGCACCGACATGAGCACAGATACGCAGTATTTT.

The gene calls are TRBV20-1 and TRBJ2-4; TRBD2 aligns across 9 bases. The end of the DNA aligns better with TRBJ2-5, so the J call may be wrong. This CDR3 comprises 16 residues. Germline CDR1 is DFQATT and CDR2 is SNEGSKA (reference sequence). The CDR3 loop reads CSAPRLAGSQGETQYF. CDR3 nucleotides: TGCAGTGCCCCCCGGCTAGCGGGATCCCAGGGGGAGACCCAGTACTTC.

The genes are TRBV20-1 and TRBJ2-1, with a tentative D call TRBD2 (6 bases). The V end lost 3 bases, the J end lost 4 bases, and 13 bases lay between the germline ends. Germline V gene lookup returns CDR1 DFQATT and CDR2 SNEGSKA (reference sequence). The CDR3 spans 14 residues. CDR3 nucleotide sequence: TGCAGTGCTAGTAGGGACGGGGGTTACAATGAGCAGTTCTTC. Translating it yields CSASRDGGYNEQFF.

The chain recombines TRBV12-3 or TRBV12-4 with TRBJ2-3; tentatively, D is TRBD2 (5 bases). This CDR3 is 17 amino acids long. Trimming removed 5 bases at V and 6 bases at J, with 24 bases between. The CDR3 here is CASSHYGGSSSNDTQYF. CDR3 in DNA: TGTGCCAGCAGTCACTACGGTGGGTCTAGCTCAAATGATACGCAGTATTTT.